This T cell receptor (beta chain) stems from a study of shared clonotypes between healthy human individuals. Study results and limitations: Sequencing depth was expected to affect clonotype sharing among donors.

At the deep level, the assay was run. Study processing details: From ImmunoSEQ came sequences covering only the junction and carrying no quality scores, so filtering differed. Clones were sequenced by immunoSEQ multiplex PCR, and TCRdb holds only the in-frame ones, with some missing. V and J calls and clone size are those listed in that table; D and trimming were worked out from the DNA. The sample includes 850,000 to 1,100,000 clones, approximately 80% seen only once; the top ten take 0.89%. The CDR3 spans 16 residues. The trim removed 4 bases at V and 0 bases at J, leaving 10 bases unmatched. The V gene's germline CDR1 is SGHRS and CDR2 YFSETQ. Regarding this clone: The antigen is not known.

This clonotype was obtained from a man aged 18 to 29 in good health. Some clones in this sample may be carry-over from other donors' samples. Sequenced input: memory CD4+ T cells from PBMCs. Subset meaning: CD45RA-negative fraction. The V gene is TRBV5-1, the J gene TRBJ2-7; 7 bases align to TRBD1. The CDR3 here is CASSGMDRTFSYEQYF. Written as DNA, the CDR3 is TGCGCCAGCAGCGGAATGGACAGGACCTTCTCCTACGAGCAGTACTTC.